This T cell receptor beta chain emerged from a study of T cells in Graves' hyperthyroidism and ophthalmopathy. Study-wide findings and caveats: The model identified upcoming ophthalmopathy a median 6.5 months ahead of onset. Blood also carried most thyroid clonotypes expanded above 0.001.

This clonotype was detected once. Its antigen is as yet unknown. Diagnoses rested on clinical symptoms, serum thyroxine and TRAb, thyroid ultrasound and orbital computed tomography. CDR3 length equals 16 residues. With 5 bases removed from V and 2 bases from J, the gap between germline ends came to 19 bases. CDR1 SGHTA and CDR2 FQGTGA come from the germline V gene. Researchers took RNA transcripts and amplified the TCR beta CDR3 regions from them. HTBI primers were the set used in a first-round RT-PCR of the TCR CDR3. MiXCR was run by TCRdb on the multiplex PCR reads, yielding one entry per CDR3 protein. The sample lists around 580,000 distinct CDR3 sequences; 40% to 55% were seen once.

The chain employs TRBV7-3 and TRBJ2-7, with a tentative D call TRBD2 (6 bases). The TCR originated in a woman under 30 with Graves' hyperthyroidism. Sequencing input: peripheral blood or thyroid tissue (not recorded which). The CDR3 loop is CASSQVGGGGTYEQYF. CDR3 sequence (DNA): TGTGCCAGCAGCCAAGTGGGAGGTGGGGGAACCTACGAGCAGTACTTC.